Described below is a single T cell receptor beta chain sequence and its context. As originally analysed: Amplification from reference gene primers served as the basis for estimated nucleated cell counts. Some clones are missing from TCRdb's copy, which holds only in-frame ones; the method was immunoSEQ multiplex PCR. V, J and clone size are taken as reported in that table, and D and trimming were inferred from the DNA itself. The repertoire includes more than 250,000 clones, approximately 87% of them detected once, and about 5% sits in the top ten. The data were taken from a study of blood T cell repertoires in COVID-19. Study information: Specimens from acute and convalescent COVID-19 originated in the United States, Italy and Spain. PBMCs, B-cell-depleted T cells, or T cells provided the cDNA or gDNA that made up the material.

The CDR3 runs to 17 residues. The germline gives CDR1 MGHDK, CDR2 SYGVNS. V was clipped by 6 bases and J by 2 bases; unmatched bases: 13. The receptor was isolated from a man aged 60-69 years who had recovered from COVID-19. V gene TRBV25-1 combines with J gene TRBJ1-2, with 9 bases aligning to TRBD1. The sequencing input was peripheral blood. The CDR3 nucleotides read TGTGCCAGCAGGGGAAGGCCGGGACAGGGTCTAAACTATGGCTACACCTTC. It translates to CASRGRPGQGLNYGYTF.